This note documents a single T cell receptor beta chain sequence. This record belongs to a study of blood T cell repertoires in COVID-19. Study details: The United States, Italy and Spain were the sources of the acute and convalescent COVID-19 samples. From T cells, B-cell-depleted T cells, or PBMCs came the material, which was cDNA or gDNA.

Authors' processing steps: Scientists estimated how many nucleated cells there were by amplifying reference gene primers. The assay was immunoSEQ multiplex PCR, and TCRdb's table has in-frame clones only and misses some. V and J calls and clone size are as listed in that table; D and trimming were resolved from the DNA. The sample consists of around 230,000 clones, 70% to 90% of them appearing once. V shed 3 bases and J 0 bases; nucleotides not matched to a gene: 10. Per the germline V gene, CDR1 is SGHNT and CDR2 is YYREEE (reference sequence). CDR3 length: 18 residues. Input material: peripheral blood. The clonotype comes from a woman in her 70s with active or convalescent COVID-19. The chain couples TRBV5-4 to TRBJ2-7; 12 nucleotides agree with TRBD2. CDR3 DNA sequence: TGTGCCAGCAGCTCTCCGGGACTAGCGGGTCGGAGCTCCTACGAGCAGTACTTC. Protein product: CASSSPGLAGRSSYEQYF.